Shown below are 4 T cell receptor beta chains from a single sample sequenced in a study of CD8 T cells in Susac syndrome. RNA, at roughly 0.45 to 1 ug, was reverse transcribed with random hexamers. TCRdb fed the immunoSEQ multiplex PCR reads into MiXCR, producing one record per CDR3 protein. Of 95,000 to 150,000 distinct CDR3 sequences listed, 94% are singletons. Sample: CD4+ T cells from PBMCs. These receptor sequences come from a human donor in good health.

The rearrangement links TRBV30 to TRBJ2-1; D is ambiguous. Between the trimmed V and J ends, which lost 3 bases and 3 bases, there was a span of 9 bases. CDR1 is GTSNPN and CDR2 is SVGIG in the germline V gene (reference sequence). CDR3 length: 13 residues. This CDR3 reads CAWRRVGYNEQFF. CDR3 nucleotides: TGTGCCTGGAGAAGAGTTGGCTACAATGAGCAGTTCTTC.

This clonotype was observed a single time. The V and J genes are TRBV15 and TRBJ2-5; TRBD2 matches at 8 bases. CDR1 and CDR2 (germline): LNHNV, YYDKDF (reference sequence). CDR3 length: 17 amino acids. J lost 1 base, V lost 0 bases, and 7 bases had no gene match. The CDR3, as DNA: TGTGCCACCAGCAGAGATAGGGGTAGCGGGACCCAAGAGACCCAGTACTTC. As protein: CATSRDRGSGTQETQYF.

The J gene is TRBJ2-7, the V gene TRBV5-1; 15 bases fit TRBD2. This CDR3 has 17 residues. Germline loops: CDR1 SGHRS, CDR2 YFSETQ. V gave up 4 bases and J gave up 1 base; unmatched junction bases: 6. The CDR3 here is CASSAGTSGRPSYEQYF. In DNA, the CDR3 is TGCGCCAGCAGCGCCGGGACTAGCGGGAGGCCGTCCTACGAGCAGTACTTC.

The chain employs TRBV19 and TRBJ2-3; no firm D call. Germline loops: CDR1 LNHDA, CDR2 SQIVND (reference sequence). This CDR3 spans 13 amino acids. The V end lost 3 bases, the J end lost 2 bases, and 6 bases lay between the germline ends. CDR3 sequence: CASSMMITDTQYF. In nucleotides, the CDR3 is TGTGCCAGTAGTATGATGATCACAGATACGCAGTATTTT.